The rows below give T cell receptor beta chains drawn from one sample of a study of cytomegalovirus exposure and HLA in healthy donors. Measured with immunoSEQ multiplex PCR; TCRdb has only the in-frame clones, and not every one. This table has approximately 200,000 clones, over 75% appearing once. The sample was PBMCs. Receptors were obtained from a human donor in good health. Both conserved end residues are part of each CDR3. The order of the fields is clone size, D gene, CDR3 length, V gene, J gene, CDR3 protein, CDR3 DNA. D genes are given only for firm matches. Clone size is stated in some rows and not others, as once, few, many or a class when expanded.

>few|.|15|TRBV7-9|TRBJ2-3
CASSGGDGRTDTQYF
TGTGCCAGCAGCGGAGGGGATGGCCGCACAGATACGCAGTATTTT
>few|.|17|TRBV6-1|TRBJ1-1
CASSEVFENNMNTEAFF
TGTGCCAGCAGTGAAGTCTTTGAAAACAACATGAACACTGAAGCTTTCTTT
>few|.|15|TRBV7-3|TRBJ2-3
CASSFSGGSRDTQYF
TGTGCCAGCAGCTTCAGTGGAGGGAGTCGAGATACGCAGTATTTT
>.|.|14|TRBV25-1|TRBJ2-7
CASSLSGSSYEQYF
TGTGCCAGCAGTCTAAGCGGTAGCTCCTACGAGCAGTACTTC
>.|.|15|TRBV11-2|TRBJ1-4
CASSLSGASWEKLFF
TGTGCCAGCAGCCTGAGTGGGGCCTCATGGGAAAAACTGTTTTTT
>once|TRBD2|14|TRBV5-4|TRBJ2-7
CASSRTSGSYEQYF
TGTGCCAGCTCAAGGACTAGCGGGAGCTACGAGCAGTACTTC
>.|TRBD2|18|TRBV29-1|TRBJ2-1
CSVNQRLLADRSYNEQFF
TGCAGCGTCAACCAAAGGCTTCTAGCGGATCGCTCCTACAATGAGCAGTTCTTC
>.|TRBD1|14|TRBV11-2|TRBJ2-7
CASSVDRGPREQYF
TGTGCCAGCAGCGTCGACAGGGGGCCTCGCGAGCAGTACTTC
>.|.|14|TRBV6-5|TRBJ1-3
CASREPGSGNTIYF
TGTGCCAGCCGAGAGCCGGGCTCTGGAAACACCATATATTTT
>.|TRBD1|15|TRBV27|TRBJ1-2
CASRIAGTGNVGYTF
TGTGCCAGCAGAATAGCCGGGACAGGAAATGTTGGCTACACCTTC
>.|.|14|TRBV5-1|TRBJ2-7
CASSRDYPSYEQYF
TGCGCCAGCAGCCGCGACTACCCCAGCTACGAGCAGTACTTC
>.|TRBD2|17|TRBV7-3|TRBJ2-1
CASSMTSGRAPFNEQFF
TGTGCCAGCAGCATGACTAGCGGGAGGGCCCCCTTCAATGAGCAGTTCTTC
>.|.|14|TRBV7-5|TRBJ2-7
CAIHSAGRSYEQYF
TGTGCCATCCATTCAGCGGGCAGATCCTACGAGCAGTACTTC
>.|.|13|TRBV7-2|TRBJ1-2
CASSLVLGYGYTF
TGTGCCAGCAGCTTAGTCCTCGGGTATGGCTACACCTTC
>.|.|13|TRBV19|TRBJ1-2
CASSPALSWGYTF
TGTGCCAGTAGTCCCGCACTTTCTTGGGGCTACACCTTC
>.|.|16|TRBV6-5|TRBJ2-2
CASSSGTKFRAGELFF
TGTGCCAGCAGTTCCGGGACAAAGTTTCGGGCCGGGGAGCTGTTTTTT
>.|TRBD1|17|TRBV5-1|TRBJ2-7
CASSGEGQSGRTYEQYF
TGCGCCAGCAGCGGAGAGGGACAGTCGGGAAGGACCTACGAGCAGTACTTC
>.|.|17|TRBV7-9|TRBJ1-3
CASSLARGEVGGNTIYF
TGTGCCAGCAGCTTAGCCCGCGGGGAGGTCGGGGGAAACACCATATATTTT
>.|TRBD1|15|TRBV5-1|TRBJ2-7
CASSLQGASVHEQYF
TGCGCCAGCAGCCTACAGGGGGCGAGTGTCCACGAGCAGTACTTC
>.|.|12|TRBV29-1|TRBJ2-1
CSSGDGYNEQFF
TGCAGCTCGGGAGACGGGTACAATGAGCAGTTCTTC
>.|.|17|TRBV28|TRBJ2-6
CASRPRTVNSGANVLTF
TGTGCCAGCAGACCGAGGACAGTCAATTCTGGGGCCAACGTCCTGACTTTC
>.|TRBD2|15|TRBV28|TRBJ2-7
CASSLQLGLAYEQYF
TGTGCCAGCAGTTTACAACTAGGACTAGCCTACGAGCAGTACTTC
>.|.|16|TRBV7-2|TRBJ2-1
CASSLVRGGGGDEQFF
TGTGCCAGCAGCTTAGTAAGGGGGGGCGGGGGAGATGAGCAGTTCTTC
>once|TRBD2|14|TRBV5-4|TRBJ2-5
CASTPAGGQETQYF
TGTGCCAGCACCCCAGCGGGAGGGCAAGAGACCCAGTACTTC
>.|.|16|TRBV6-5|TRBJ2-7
CASTYSPRGLAYEQYF
TGTGCCAGCACTTACAGTCCCAGGGGCCTTGCCTACGAGCAGTACTTC
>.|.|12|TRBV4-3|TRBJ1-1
CASSQVGGEAFF
TGCGCCAGCAGCCAAGTCGGGGGGGAAGCTTTCTTT
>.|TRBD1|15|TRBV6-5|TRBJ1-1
CASSYTGTGSTEAFF
TGTGCCAGCAGTTACACCGGGACAGGCAGCACTGAAGCTTTCTTT
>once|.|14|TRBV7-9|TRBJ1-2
CASSSGERASGYTF
TGTGCCAGCAGCTCGGGAGAGAGGGCTAGCGGCTACACCTTC
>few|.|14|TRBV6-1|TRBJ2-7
CASSEARLAHEQYF
TGTGCCAGCAGTGAAGCAAGGCTAGCCCACGAGCAGTACTTC
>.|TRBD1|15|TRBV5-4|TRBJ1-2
CASSSRTGGSYGYTF
TGTGCCAGCAGCTCCCGGACAGGGGGCAGCTATGGCTACACCTTC
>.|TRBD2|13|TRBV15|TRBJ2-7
CATSGGLAYEQYF
TGTGCCACCAGCGGGGGACTAGCCTACGAGCAGTACTTC
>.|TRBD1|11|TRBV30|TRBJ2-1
CAWSRGQGEFF
TGTGCCTGGAGTAGGGGGCAGGGGGAGTTCTTC
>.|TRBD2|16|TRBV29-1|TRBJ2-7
CSVTKPLAANSYEQYF
TGCAGCGTGACAAAGCCACTAGCGGCCAACTCCTACGAGCAGTACTTC
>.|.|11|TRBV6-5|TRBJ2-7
CASSSAYEQYF
TGTGCCAGCAGTTCCGCCTACGAGCAGTACTTC
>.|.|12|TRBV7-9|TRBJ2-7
CSSSLVGANQYF
TGTTCCAGCAGCTTAGTGGGGGCGAATCAGTACTTC
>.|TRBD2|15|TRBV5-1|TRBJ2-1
CASTSAGGSYNEQFF
TGCGCCAGCACCTCAGCGGGAGGGTCCTACAATGAGCAGTTCTTC
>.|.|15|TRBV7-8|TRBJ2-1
CASSFVRRQNNEQFF
TGTGCCAGCAGCTTCGTTCGGCGGCAGAACAATGAGCAGTTCTTC
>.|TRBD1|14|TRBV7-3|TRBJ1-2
CASSPSDRGYGYTF
TGTGCCAGCAGCCCATCAGACAGGGGCTATGGCTACACCTTC
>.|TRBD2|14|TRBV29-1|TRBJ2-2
CSVGTSGFTGELFF
TGCAGCGTGGGGACTAGCGGGTTCACCGGGGAGCTGTTTTTT
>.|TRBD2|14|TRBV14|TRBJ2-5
CASSPGLNKETQYF
TGTGCCAGCAGCCCGGGACTAAATAAAGAGACCCAGTACTTC
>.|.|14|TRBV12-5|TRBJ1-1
CASGLVRQGTEAFF
TGTGCTAGTGGTTTGGTCCGGCAGGGAACTGAAGCTTTCTTT
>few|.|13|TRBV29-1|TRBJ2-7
CSVVAGDRYEQYF
TGCAGCGTTGTGGCAGGGGATCGCTACGAGCAGTACTTC
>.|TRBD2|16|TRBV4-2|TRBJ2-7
CASSQALAGAFYEQYF
TGTGCCAGCAGCCAAGCCCTAGCGGGAGCTTTCTACGAGCAGTACTTC
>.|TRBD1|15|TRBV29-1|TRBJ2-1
CSVEDFGQGYNEQFF
TGCAGCGTTGAAGATTTTGGACAGGGGTACAATGAGCAGTTCTTC
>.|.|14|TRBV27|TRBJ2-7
CASSLGSNSYEQYF
TGTGCCAGCAGTTTAGGTTCTAACTCCTACGAGCAGTACTTC
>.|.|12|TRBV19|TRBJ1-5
CASRKREQPQHF
TGTGCCAGTAGGAAGAGGGAACAGCCCCAGCATTTT
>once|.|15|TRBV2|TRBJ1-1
CASSEAPKISTEAFF
TGTGCCAGCAGTGAAGCCCCCAAGATTAGCACTGAAGCTTTCTTT
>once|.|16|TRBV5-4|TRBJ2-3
CASSSLNRRMTDTQYF
TGTGCCAGCAGCTCGCTGAACAGACGAATGACAGATACGCAGTATTTT
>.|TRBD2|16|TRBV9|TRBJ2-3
CASSALAGASTDTQYF
TGTGCCAGCAGCGCACTAGCGGGGGCTAGCACAGATACGCAGTATTTT
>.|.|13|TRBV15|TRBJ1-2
CATRQGGSRGYTF
TGTGCCACCAGACAGGGTGGTTCTCGGGGCTACACCTTC
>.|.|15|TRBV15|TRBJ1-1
CATSEKTIGTAEAFF
TGTGCCACCAGCGAGAAGACAATCGGAACGGCTGAAGCTTTCTTT
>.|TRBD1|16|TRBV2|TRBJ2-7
CASTRDRATPTSEQYF
TGTGCCAGCACAAGGGACAGGGCAACTCCTACGAGCGAGCAGTACTTC
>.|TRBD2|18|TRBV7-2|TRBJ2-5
CASSLQAGGGLRQETQYF
TGTGCCAGCAGCTTACAAGCGGGAGGGGGGTTGAGGCAAGAGACCCAGTACTTC
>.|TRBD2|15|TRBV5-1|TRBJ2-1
CASSPNGLAANEQFF
TGCGCCAGCAGCCCGAACGGACTAGCGGCGAATGAGCAGTTCTTC
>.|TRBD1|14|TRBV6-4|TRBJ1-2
CASRFRDRVAGYTF
TGTGCCAGCAGGTTCCGGGACAGGGTGGCTGGCTACACCTTC
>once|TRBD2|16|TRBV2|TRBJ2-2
CASSDGLAGYTGELFF
TGTGCCAGCAGTGATGGGCTAGCGGGGTACACCGGGGAGCTGTTTTTT
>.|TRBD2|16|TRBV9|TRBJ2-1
CASSVGGTSGYNEQFF
TGTGCCAGCAGCGTAGGAGGGACTAGCGGATACAATGAGCAGTTCTTC
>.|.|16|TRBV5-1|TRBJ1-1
CASTRSLLKGDTEAFF
TGCGCCAGTACTAGGTCCCTCCTAAAGGGGGACACTGAAGCTTTCTTT
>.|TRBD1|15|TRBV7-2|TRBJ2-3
CASSNDRGLTDTQYF
TGTGCCAGCAGCAACGACAGGGGGCTCACAGATACGCAGTATTTT
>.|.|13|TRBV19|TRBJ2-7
CASSPDRPYEQYF
TGTGCCAGTAGTCCCGACAGGCCCTACGAGCAGTACTTC